This T cell receptor (beta chain) was identified during a study of T cell repertoires in cytomegalovirus infection. This CDR3 is built from 11 residues. The germline V and J ends were trimmed by 3 bases and 0 bases, with 2 bases remaining between them. Germline CDR1 reads SQVTM; CDR2 reads ANQGSEA. Study-wide findings and caveats: Using cumulative public TCR beta family frequency, the authors identified those who carried CMV together with the relevant HLA. HLA-C-restricted TCR beta clonotypes specific for CMV led the ex vivo response.

This clonotype was counted between two and nine times. The antigen is undetermined. From the reads, TCRdb called clonotypes with MiXCR, one entry per CDR3 protein. In the table there are roughly 130,000 distinct CDR3 sequences, more than 7% of which are singletons. The sequence was collected from a human donor in good health (CMV status not recorded). Some clones in this sample may be carry-over from other donors' samples. This sequence joins TRBV29-1 and TRBJ1-1, with D unclear. Sequencing used PBMCs. This chain's CDR3 is CSVEVNTEAFF. The CDR3 coding sequence is TGCAGCGTTGAGGTGAACACTGAAGCTTTCTTT.